The clone carrying this T cell receptor beta chain was seen just once. Germline V CDR1 and CDR2: MNHNS, SASEGT. The CDR3 spans 17 residues. V lost 0 bases and J lost 4, with 18 bases in between. Data came from immunoSEQ multiplex PCR; TCRdb stores just in-frame clones and leaves some out. The data contain 100,000 or so clones, around 88% of them singletons. These data are taken from a study of blood T cell repertoires in COVID-19. This receptor was taken from a man between 60 and 75 years old with acute or convalescent COVID-19. V is TRBV6-1 and J is TRBJ1-2; no clear D gene. Sequencing was done on a sample of peripheral blood. CDR3 protein: CASSEAGMTSAGYGYTF. The CDR3 DNA sequence: TGTGCCAGCAGTGAAGCAGGCATGACGTCGGCAGGCTATGGCTACACCTTC.